This TCR beta chain was captured by sequencing in a study of graft-versus-host responses after intestinal transplantation. This CDR3 is 14 amino acids long. V was pared by 2 bases and J by 3 bases, with 11 bases between. The germline CDR1 and CDR2 sequences are SGHDN and FVKESK. Researchers processed graft tissue to release intraepithelial and lamina propria lymphocytes. Here immunoSEQ multiplex PCR was the method, and the copy in TCRdb shows in-frame clones only, minus some. The sample records some 16,000 clones, about 80% being singletons. V and J are TRBV14 and TRBJ2-7; D gene unclear. This specimen consisted of ileum tissue, obtained 17 days after transplant. The TCR originated in a human patient who received an intestinal transplant, so some T cells may come from the graft donor. This CDR3 reads CASSQRSSRYEQYF. CDR3 in DNA: TGTGCCAGCAGCCAACGTTCGTCACGCTACGAGCAGTACTTC.